This T cell receptor (beta chain) was recorded in a study of blood T cell repertoires in COVID-19. Study-level information: Acute-phase and convalescent COVID-19 samples originated in the United States, Italy and Spain.

Original processing notes: How many nucleated cells were present was estimated from reference gene primer amplification. Libraries were prepared by immunoSEQ multiplex PCR; TCRdb keeps only in-frame clonotypes and omits some of them. V and J calls and clone size follow that table, whereas D and trimming were derived from the DNA. The sample consists of 300,000 to 350,000 clones, approximately 86% of them appearing once. V was pared by 4 bases and J by 6 bases, with 4 bases of the junction left unmatched. This CDR3 is 13 amino acids long. The germline V gene has CDR1 LGHNA and CDR2 YSLEER. The TCR sequence derives from a man aged 25-45 years with COVID-19, enrolled during active disease. This rearrangement joins TRBV4-3 to TRBJ2-3; 7 bases are a match to TRBD1. The material sequenced was peripheral blood. Written as DNA, the CDR3 is TGCGCCAGCAGCCGAGGGGGCGGCGATACGCAGTATTTT. This sequence encodes CASSRGGGDTQYF.